This passage covers 12 T cell receptor beta chains from one sample sequenced in a study of T cell responses to AZD1222 COVID-19 vaccine. Only in-frame clones appear in the TCRdb table, and some are missing; sequencing was by immunoSEQ multiplex PCR. The sample carries fewer than 150,000 clones, about 92% recorded once. This specimen was peripheral blood, taken on day 0 of AZD1222 vaccination. The receptors derive from an adult in good health.

The chain links TRBV7-2 to TRBJ2-2; a weak D match, TRBD2 (5 bases). The CDR3 is 15 amino acids. Germline CDR1 and CDR2: SGHTA and FQGNSA. V was trimmed by 1 base and J by 0 bases, leaving 6 bases between them. This CDR3 is CASSLERANTGELFF. The CDR3 region has the DNA TGTGCCAGCAGCTTAGAGAGGGCGAACACCGGGGAGCTGTTTTTT.

The rearrangement uses TRBV5-4 and TRBJ1-2; D is possibly TRBD1 (6 bases). The CDR3 spans 14 residues. Germline V gives CDR1 SGHNT, CDR2 YYREEE (reference sequence). V lost 4 bases, J lost 3 bases, and 13 bases lay in between. In DNA, the CDR3 is TGTGCCAGCAGCAGGACAGCGGGTGACTATGGCTACACCTTC. It codes for CASSRTAGDYGYTF.

This clone has only one observation. The chain joins TRBV12-3 or TRBV12-4 to TRBJ1-1; D gene ambiguous. The ends were cut back, 7 bases at V and 0 bases at J, with 6 bases in the middle. This CDR3 is built from 12 residues. The CDR3 loop is CASMLLNTEAFF. DNA for the CDR3: TGTGCCAGCATGCTCTTGAACACTGAAGCTTTCTTT.

The chain couples TRBV28 to TRBJ1-2; 7 bases are shared with TRBD1. V lost 5 bases and J lost 9; bases outside the gene matches: 9. Germline assignment: CDR1 MDHEN and CDR2 SYDVKM. CDR3 length equals 13 residues. CDR3 region: CASSAETGTRYTF. The CDR3 nucleotides read TGTGCCAGCAGTGCAGAGACAGGGACACGCTACACCTTC.

This clone occurred once. The chain couples TRBV7-2 to TRBJ1-2; TRBD1 is a possible D gene (5 bases). Germline V lookup: CDR1 SGHTA, CDR2 FQGNSA. Between the trimmed V and J ends, which lost 5 bases and 8 bases, there was a span of 21 bases. CDR3 length: 15 amino acids. CDR3 region: CASSPDQRGGGGYTF. Written as DNA, the CDR3 is TGTGCCAGCAGCCCCGATCAACGGGGGGGAGGCGGCTACACCTTC.

This clone was observed a single time. V and J are TRBV10-1 and TRBJ1-1; TRBD1 agrees at 8 bases. The V gene end was trimmed by 0 bases and the J gene end by 5 bases; junction bases not matched to a gene: 5. CDR1 and CDR2 (germline): WNHNN, SYGVQD (reference sequence). This CDR3 has 15 amino acids. CDR3 protein: CASSESTGEETEAFF. The CDR3, as DNA: TGCGCCAGCAGTGAGTCGACAGGGGAGGAGACTGAAGCTTTCTTT.

The V call is TRBV5-1, the J call TRBJ2-1, with 9 positions matching TRBD2. CDR1 is SGHRS and CDR2 is YFSETQ in the germline V gene. This CDR3 has 16 residues. The V segment lost 2 bases and the J segment 5 bases; nucleotides outside the gene matches: 8. The CDR3 region is CASSFWLAGLHNEQFF. The CDR3 nucleotides read TGCGCCAGCAGCTTCTGGCTAGCGGGGCTCCACAATGAGCAGTTCTTC.

The CDR3 coding sequence is TGTGCCAGCCGGTCAGGGGGGGCCTACGAGCAGTACTTC. Translation: CASRSGGAYEQYF. The chain couples TRBV7-8 to TRBJ2-7, with D perhaps TRBD1 or TRBD2 (7 bases each). The CDR3 totals 13 residues. The V and J ends lost 8 bases and 2 bases respectively, with 13 bases between them. Germline CDR1 SGHVS, CDR2 FQNEAQ.

The CDR3 here is CASSPSPGDSNQPQHF. The DNA of the CDR3 is TGTGCCAGCAGCCCCTCCCCTGGGGACAGCAATCAGCCCCAGCATTTT. The chain recombines TRBV9 with TRBJ1-5, with D perhaps TRBD1 (5 bases). Trimming removed 4 bases from V and 1 base from J, with 15 bases in between. Germline V gene sequence: CDR1 SGDLS, CDR2 YYNGEE. CDR3 size: 16 residues.

This chain connects TRBV28 to TRBJ2-3; D is unclear. The CDR3 spans 18 residues. Germline loops: CDR1 MDHEN, CDR2 SYDVKM. Trimming took 6 bases from V and 0 from J, leaving 22 bases between them. The CDR3 DNA follows: TGTGCCAGCAGCCCCCTGGTCCGCGACGCCGCTAGCACAGATACGCAGTATTTT. This translates into CASSPLVRDAASTDTQYF.

V and J are TRBV3-1 (or the pseudogene TRBV3-2) and TRBJ2-5; TRBD2 agrees at 7 bases. Trimming took 4 bases from V and 1 from J; bases not matched to a gene: 12. Germline lookup yields CDR1 LGHDT and CDR2 YNNKEL (reference sequence). The CDR3 is 17 amino acids. The CDR3 reads CASSRLFSASGQETQYF. Written as DNA, the CDR3 is TGTGCCAGCAGCCGCCTCTTTAGTGCTAGCGGCCAAGAGACCCAGTACTTC.

This clone occurred once. The chain joins TRBV9 to TRBJ2-2, with D possibly being TRBD2 (5 bases). The V end was cut by 0 bases, the J end by 5 bases, with 14 bases between. The CDR3 runs 16 residues. Per germline, CDR1 SGDLS and CDR2 YYNGEE. Written as DNA, the CDR3 is TGTGCCAGCAGCGTAGGGCCCGGGATGGGAACCGGGGAGCTGTTTTTT. It codes for CASSVGPGMGTGELFF.